Below, one T cell receptor (beta chain) is given with its context. Living in roughly 23 US areas, the participants were between roughly 18 and 95 years of age. The entry originates in a study of blood T cell repertoires in COVID-19. Study context: COVID-19 samples collected from the United States, Italy and Spain covered acute and convalescent phases. PBMCs, B-cell-depleted T cells, or T cells provided the cDNA or gDNA that made up the material.

The V gene lost 5 bases and the J gene lost 12 bases, with 17 bases spanning the gap. Germline assignment: CDR1 SEHNR and CDR2 FQNEAQ (reference sequence). CDR3 size: 13 residues. Original methodology: Estimates of nucleated cell counts were drawn from the amplification of reference gene primers. Profiling relied on immunoSEQ multiplex PCR, and the TCRdb table lists in-frame clones only, not all of them. The DNA gave D and trimming, while V, J and clone size come from that table. The sample has approximately 230,000 clones, 70% to 90% seen once. Material for sequencing was PBMCs or T cells enriched from blood (not recorded which). The chain employs TRBV7-9 and TRBJ2-1; D ambiguous. The clonotype was recovered from a woman between 45 and 65 years old with acute COVID-19. The CDR3 DNA follows: TGTGCCAGCAGCCCCTCTGTCCTAGTGGGGCAGTTCTTC. Its protein product is CASSPSVLVGQFF.